These T cell receptor beta chains were read from a single sample in a study of T cells in Graves' hyperthyroidism and ophthalmopathy. TCRdb reanalysed the multiplex PCR reads using MiXCR and keeps one entry per CDR3 protein. The sample consists of roughly 500,000 distinct CDR3 sequences, over 11% of them appearing once. Sample: blood. Every receptor here comes from a woman aged 25 to 39 with Graves' hyperthyroidism that later progressed to Graves' ophthalmopathy. CDR3s include the opening cysteine and the closing phenylalanine or tryptophan. A D gene is named only where the DNA matches it firmly. Clone size is shown for a subset of rows, as once, few, many or a class of expanded clone.

TRBJ2-1,TRBV5-1,NA,17,NA,CASSLSGTNHLYNEQFF,TGCGCCAGCAGCTTGAGCGGTACCAACCACCTCTACAATGAGCAGTTCTTC
TRBJ2-7,TRBV19,NA,16,NA,CASTIGGSGASYEQYF,TGTGCCAGTACTATTGGCGGTAGCGGAGCCTCCTACGAGCAGTACTTC
TRBJ2-7,TRBV5-1,many,15,TRBD2,CASSPRLAASYEQYF,TGCGCCAGCAGCCCTAGACTAGCGGCCTCCTACGAGCAGTACTTC
TRBJ1-1,TRBV6-2/TRBV6-3,NA,15,TRBD1,CASRGRGGAGAEAFF,TGTGCCAGCAGGGGCCGAGGGGGCGCCGGGGCTGAAGCTTTCTTT
TRBJ2-6,TRBV24-1,NA,17,TRBD1,CATSDPGTGYGANVLTF,TGTGCCACCAGTGACCCCGGGACAGGGTACGGGGCCAACGTCCTGACTTTC
TRBJ1-2,TRBV29-1,NA,14,TRBD1,CSVGGTAESVGYTF,TGCAGCGTAGGGGGGACAGCGGAATCAGTGGGCTACACCTTC
TRBJ1-2,TRBV7-2,few,19,NA,CASSPYRDFLSPATYGYTF,TGTGCCAGCAGCCCTTACCGGGACTTTCTTTCCCCCGCTACTTATGGCTACACCTTC
TRBJ2-3,TRBV12-3/TRBV12-4,many,15,NA,CASSFVAPSTDTQYF,TGTGCCAGCAGTTTCGTAGCGCCTAGCACAGATACGCAGTATTTT
TRBJ2-1,TRBV7-2,many,14,TRBD2,CASSFPGGENEQFF,TGTGCCAGCAGCTTTCCGGGAGGGGAGAATGAGCAGTTCTTC
TRBJ2-7,TRBV10-3,few,13,TRBD2,CAISEAGVYEQYF,TGTGCCATCAGTGAAGCGGGAGTGTACGAGCAGTACTTC
TRBJ1-1,TRBV27,many,16,NA,CASSLGTGIPNTEAFF,TGTGCCAGCAGTTTAGGGACGGGAATTCCAAACACTGAAGCTTTCTTT
TRBJ2-1,TRBV10-3,many,16,TRBD1,CAISGGQGARNNEQFF,TGTGCCATCAGTGGTGGACAGGGGGCGAGGAACAATGAGCAGTTCTTC
TRBJ2-2,TRBV12-3/TRBV12-4,few,13,NA,CASRGPNTGELFF,TGTGCCAGCAGGGGCCCTAACACCGGGGAGCTGTTTTTT
TRBJ2-7,TRBV4-1,NA,15,NA,CASRPRGGISYEQYF,TGCGCCAGCAGGCCTAGGGGCGGAATATCCTACGAGCAGTACTTC
TRBJ1-1,TRBV6-1,large,14,NA,CASRTKGMNTEAFF,TGTGCCAGCAGGACGAAAGGCATGAACACTGAAGCTTTCTTT
TRBJ1-5,TRBV19,NA,12,NA,CASSFLHQPQHF,TGTGCCAGTAGTTTCCTCCATCAGCCCCAGCATTTT
TRBJ2-1,TRBV6-6,many,15,TRBD2,CASSYLAGGVNEQFF,TGTGCCAGCAGTTACTTAGCGGGAGGGGTAAATGAGCAGTTCTTC
TRBJ1-1,TRBV30,many,13,NA,CAWSVLTGAMAFF,TGTGCCTGGAGTGTACTGACAGGTGCCATGGCTTTCTTT
TRBJ1-4,TRBV7-2,NA,14,NA,CTSSSGLVGEKLFF,TGTACCAGCAGCTCGGGACTAGTCGGGGAAAAACTGTTTTTT
TRBJ2-7,TRBV20-1,NA,17,TRBD2,CNKTLQLRLAGGCEQYF,TGCAACAAGACATTACAGCTTAGACTAGCGGGAGGTTGCGAGCAGTACTTC
TRBJ2-6,TRBV14,few,19,NA,CASSHHLPGLVAGANVLTF,TGTGCCAGCAGCCATCACCTTCCGGGACTGGTTGCTGGGGCCAACGTCCTGACTTTC
TRBJ2-2,TRBV5-1,few,15,TRBD2,CASSKLATNTGELFF,TGCGCCAGCAGCAAACTAGCGACGAACACCGGGGAGCTGTTTTTT
TRBJ2-7,TRBV20-1,many,13,NA,CSASEWQGGEQYF,TGCAGTGCTAGCGAATGGCAGGGGGGCGAGCAGTACTTC
TRBJ2-1,TRBV12-3/TRBV12-4,many,15,TRBD2,CASSLGTSGYNEQFF,TGTGCCAGCAGCTTGGGGACTAGCGGATACAATGAGCAGTTCTTC
TRBJ1-4,TRBV6-5,few,17,NA,CASSYSIGGPTNEKLFF,TGTGCCAGCAGTTACTCGATTGGGGGCCCAACTAATGAAAAACTGTTTTTT
TRBJ2-1,TRBV6-2/TRBV6-3,many,16,TRBD2,CASSYSSGMGRNEQFF,TGTGCCAGCAGTTACTCTAGCGGGATGGGGCGTAATGAGCAGTTCTTC
TRBJ1-1,TRBV25-1,many,14,NA,CASSEKVLNTEAFF,TGTGCCAGCAGTGAAAAGGTCTTGAACACTGAAGCTTTCTTT
TRBJ1-1,TRBV20-1,many,14,NA,CSVSQGGVSTEAFF,TGCAGTGTTTCACAGGGAGGTGTTAGCACTGAAGCTTTCTTT
TRBJ2-3,TRBV20-1,many,17,TRBD2,CSARAPGTSGRGDTQYF,TGCAGTGCTAGGGCACCCGGGACTAGCGGGAGAGGAGATACGCAGTATTTT
TRBJ2-2,TRBV30,NA,16,NA,CAWSEGGGANTGELFF,TGTGCCTGGAGTGAGGGGGGCGGGGCGAACACCGGGGAGCTGTTTTTT
TRBJ1-2,TRBV24-1,many,12,NA,CATSDFSEIPTF,TGTGCCACCAGTGATTTTTCGGAAATACCCACCTTC
TRBJ1-5,TRBV2,many,15,NA,CASRRAGYSNQPQHF,TGTGCCAGCAGACGGGCAGGTTATAGCAATCAGCCCCAGCATTTT
TRBJ2-2,TRBV30,many,14,NA,CAWSVFSNTGELFF,TGTGCCTGGAGTGTATTCTCGAACACCGGGGAGCTGTTTTTT
TRBJ1-6,TRBV20-1,few,14,NA,CSARDRTANSPLHF,TGCAGTGCTAGAGATCGGACAGCTAATTCACCCCTCCACTTT
TRBJ2-7,TRBV3-1,many,15,NA,CASSQDSVASHEQYF,TGTGCCAGCAGCCAAGACTCCGTGGCGAGCCACGAGCAGTACTTC
TRBJ2-7,TRBV18,NA,14,NA,CASSPRRATYEQYF,TGTGCCAGCTCACCCAGGAGGGCAACTTACGAGCAGTACTTC
TRBJ1-2,TRBV10-1,many,13,TRBD1,CASSDLQGSGYTF,TGCGCCAGCAGTGACCTACAGGGGTCTGGCTACACCTTC
TRBJ1-2,TRBV30,few,12,NA,CAWGMTVYGYTF,TGTGCCTGGGGTATGACAGTCTATGGCTACACCTTC
TRBJ2-1,TRBV11-2,many,15,TRBD1,CASSSSGQENNEQFF,TGTGCCAGCAGCTCCTCGGGACAGGAAAACAATGAGCAGTTCTTC
TRBJ1-1,TRBV28,many,15,NA,CASNAISNVNTEAFF,TGTGCCAGCAATGCGATTTCGAATGTGAACACTGAAGCTTTCTTT
TRBJ2-7,TRBV27,many,13,TRBD1,CASSTTGGNEQYF,TGTGCCAGCAGTACAACAGGGGGCAACGAGCAGTACTTC
TRBJ2-6,TRBV30,many,17,NA,CAWSLNTGSSGANVLTF,TGTGCCTGGAGCCTTAACACAGGGTCTTCAGGGGCCAACGTCCTGACTTTC
TRBJ2-6,TRBV7-2,many,16,NA,CASSLAWKSGANVLTF,TGTGCCAGCAGCTTAGCCTGGAAGTCTGGGGCCAACGTCCTGACTTTC
TRBJ2-2,TRBV7-2,NA,15,TRBD2,CASSRTSDDTGELFF,TGTGCCAGCAGCCGGACTAGCGACGACACCGGGGAGCTGTTTTTT
TRBJ2-1,TRBV7-3,few,16,TRBD2,CASSLGLAGSGNEQFF,TGTGCCAGCAGCTTAGGGCTAGCGGGATCGGGCAATGAGCAGTTCTTC
TRBJ1-1,TRBV7-8,many,14,NA,CASSSYTGSTEAFF,TGTGCCAGCAGCTCCTATACGGGGTCCACTGAAGCTTTCTTT
TRBJ2-7,TRBV20-1,many,14,TRBD2,CSARTSGRFYEQYF,TGCAGTGCAAGAACTAGCGGGAGGTTCTACGAGCAGTACTTC
TRBJ2-1,TRBV2,many,12,TRBD1,CASDTGGWEQFF,TGTGCCAGCGATACAGGGGGCTGGGAGCAGTTCTTC
TRBJ2-1,TRBV30,many,14,TRBD2,CASYSGYTLNEQFF,TGTGCCTCCTATAGCGGGTACACACTCAATGAGCAGTTCTTC
TRBJ1-5,TRBV12-3/TRBV12-4,many,14,NA,CASSSGTAFWPQHF,TGTGCCAGCAGTTCAGGGACGGCTTTTTGGCCCCAGCATTTT